This T cell receptor beta chain is from a study of STAT5B mutations in CD4+ large granular lymphocyte leukemia (dated by TCRdb to the early 2020s). Broadly, across the study: Among the healthy controls, the CDR3 'QG' motif was associated with a particular HLA allele. The study compared the TCRbeta repertoires of patients with CD4+ T-cell large granular lymphocyte leukemia against the TCRbeta repertoires of healthy blood donors. The purity of purified fractions was confirmed by flow cytometry on FACSCanto II or FACSVerse to exceed 95% among lymphocytes. Broader findings and caveats from the paper: Greater clonality appeared to be present in CD4-sorted patient repertoires than in healthy CD4+ repertoires, and the difference was retained after the putative leukemic clones were removed. Each patient's main leukemic clonotypes were private, but around 27% of these clonotypes showed up at low frequency in the non-leukemic repertoires of other patients. Data were not HLA-matched; higher clonality in CD4+ versus CD8+ T-LGLL could reflect the relatively small sample size.

TCRbeta rearrangements were sequenced from genomic DNA using the immunoSEQ assay at survey resolution. The source study handled its data this way. In the TCR sequencing data, the lowest productive clonotype frequency that could be detected was 2.59 x 10-5. Analyses included only productive TCRbeta rearrangements, meaning complete and in-frame sequences. The clonality of each sample was calculated as Simpson clonality in the immunoSEQ Analyzer version 3.0. Clones were binned by frequency as very rare, small, medium, large (1-20%) or hyperexpanded (>20%). Generation probabilities were estimated with OLGA 1.2.3, V-gene circos plots were made with VDJtools, specificities were looked up in VDJdb, and CDR3 motifs were identified with GLIPH. TCRdb limited this immuneACCESS table to in-frame rearrangements with V and J called. A share of clones is missing; checked studies link under half to unresolved V genes, and the rest is unexplained. V, J and clone size were drawn from that table, and D and trimming were deduced from the DNA. The sample data list 30,000 to 40,000 clones, and about 82% of these were observed just once. The top ten hold less than 1.5% of the sample.

On this clone itself: Its antigen is currently not known. Base quality data are lacking; no much larger clone is found one base away.

The healthy controls were 37 blood donors, and the buffy coats of these donors were supplied by the Finnish Red Cross blood service. All TCR-sequenced material derived from peripheral blood: patient blood samples and healthy donor buffy coats. Ficoll-Hypaque gradient centrifugation was used to isolate peripheral blood mononuclear cells. Magnetic purification was used to isolate CD4+ cells from the buffy coats of the healthy controls. The Gentra Puregene Cell and Tissue kit was used for genomic DNA extraction, and quantification was performed on a Qubit 2.0 fluorometer. The sequence was obtained from a human donor in good health. The sample consisted of CD4+ T cells from blood buffy coats.

The nucleotide sequence reads TGTGCCAGCAGTTGGGACAGGGGGGAGCAGTACTTC. This encodes CASSWDRGEQYF. The rearrangement joined TRBV11-2 to TRBJ2-7, with TRBD1 matching 11 junction bases. Taken from cysteine to phenylalanine, the CDR3 has 12 residues. Only the CDR3 part of the read is kept: 36 bases, read in frame from the first base. From a lookup of the germline V gene, CDR1 and CDR2 are SGHAT and FQNNGV. The junction shows trimming of 6 bases on V and 7 bases on J, and the gene matches do not reach 2 bases of it.